These 20 T cell receptor beta chains were sequenced from one sample in a study of Graves' ophthalmopathy and Graves' hyperthyroidism. RNA transcripts yielded amplified TCR beta CDR3 regions. RT-PCR with HTBI primers came first, then second-round multiplex PCR. TCRdb called the multiplex PCR reads again in MiXCR, with one record for every CDR3 protein. The data show about 1.2 million distinct CDR3 sequences, about 40% seen once. Sequencing was performed on peripheral blood or thyroid tissue (not recorded which). The receptors originated from an adult man with Graves' hyperthyroidism.

The chain recombines TRBV25-1 with TRBJ2-6; TRBD1 agrees at 10 bases. Trimming removed 6 bases from V and 4 bases from J; junction bases left unmatched: 12. Germline V gives CDR1 MGHDK, CDR2 SYGVNS. The CDR3 is 18 amino acids. The CDR3 region has the DNA TGTGCCAGCAGCTTATACCGGGACAGGGGTCCGGGGGCCAACGTCCTGACTTTC. Its protein product is CASSLYRDRGPGANVLTF.

Notes on this clonotype: A much larger clone lies one base from this, so it may be a read error. The chain has TRBV7-9 and TRBJ2-5, with D perhaps being TRBD1 or TRBD2 (5 bases each). The J call is doubtful: the DNA matches TRBJ2-7 better. The CDR3 is 15 residues long. The germline V gene encodes CDR1 SEHNR and CDR2 FQNEAQ (reference sequence). The CDR3 region is CASSLGDGERREQYF. CDR3 DNA sequence: TGTGCCAGCAGCTTAGGGGACGGGGAAAGGCGCGAGCAGTACTTC.

This clonotype came up many times. The chain links TRBV9 to TRBJ2-5, with D perhaps given as TRBD1 or TRBD2 (7 bases each). Per germline, CDR1 SGDLS and CDR2 YYNGEE. V was pared by 0 bases and J by 5 bases, with 14 bases between. The CDR3 has 15 amino acids. CDR3 sequence reads: CASSVATGEGETQYF. The CDR3 nucleotides read TGTGCCAGCAGCGTAGCTACAGGGGAGGGGGAGACCCAGTACTTC.

The chain links TRBV7-8 to TRBJ1-2; no firm D call. The CDR3 spans 12 residues. Germline lookup yields CDR1 SGHVS and CDR2 FQNEAQ. V was pared by 4 bases and J by 3 bases, with 6 bases between. Here the CDR3 DNA reads TGTGCCAGCAGCTCAAAGGACTATGGCTACACCTTC. This codes for CASSSKDYGYTF.

This clonotype was seen more than once but under ten times. This chain connects TRBV15 to TRBJ2-2, with D tentatively TRBD2 (6 bases). The germline CDR1 and CDR2 sequences are LNHNV and YYDKDF (reference sequence). Trimming pared 0 bases from V and 4 bases from J, leaving 12 bases between. The CDR3 sequence is 16 residues long. CDR3 sequence reads: CATSRDLAGFTGELFF. CDR3 in DNA: TGTGCCACCAGCAGAGATCTTGCGGGGTTCACCGGGGAGCTGTTTTTT. Filled out from reference TRBV15 and TRBJ2-2, the complete variable domain reads DAMVIQNPRYQVTQFGKPVTLSCSQTLNHNVMYWYQQKSSQAPKLLFHYYDKDFNNEADTPDNFQSRRPNTSFCFLDIRSPGLGDTAMYLCATSRDLAGFTGELFFGEGSRLTVL.

The V call is TRBV9, the J call TRBJ1-2; TRBD1 agrees at 7 bases. The CDR3 spans 15 residues. Per the germline V gene, CDR1 is SGDLS and CDR2 is YYNGEE. V lost 0 bases to trimming and J lost 11 bases; unmatched junction nucleotides: 13. The CDR3 nucleotides read TGTGCCAGCAGCGTAGATTGGAACAGGGGCGCCCCTTACACCTTC. Its translation is CASSVDWNRGAPYTF.

This clonotype turned up a few times. V is TRBV29-1 and J is TRBJ2-7; perhaps D is TRBD1 or TRBD2 (5 bases each). The CDR3 length is 14 residues. Trimming left V 6 bases short and J 0 bases short, with 15 bases between. Germline V gene lookup returns CDR1 SQVTM and CDR2 ANQGSEA. CDR3 residues: CSVAGTAVSYEQYF. In DNA, the CDR3 is TGCAGCGTAGCCGGGACGGCGGTCTCCTACGAGCAGTACTTC.

This clonotype was recorded at least ten times. The chain joins TRBV9 to TRBJ1-1, with a possible D match to TRBD1 (5 bases). The germline gives CDR1 SGDLS, CDR2 YYNGEE. The ends were cut back, 4 bases at V and 4 bases at J, with 14 bases in the middle. The CDR3 runs 14 residues. The CDR3 sequence is CASSPAGQSTEAFF. The CDR3 DNA is TGTGCCAGCAGCCCGGCAGGGCAGAGCACTGAAGCTTTCTTT. Full variable domain (outside the CDR3, taken from reference TRBV9 and TRBJ1-1): DSGVTQTPKHLITATGQRVTLRCSPRSGDLSVYWYQQSLDQGLQFLIQYYNGEERAKGNILERFSAQQFPDLHSELNLSSLELGDSALYFCASSPAGQSTEAFFGQGTRLTVV.

The CDR3 DNA is TGCAGCGTGGGGACAGCCCAAGAGACCCAGTACTTC. Protein: CSVGTAQETQYF. The rearrangement links TRBV29-1 to TRBJ2-5, with TRBD1 identical over 7 bases. The CDR3 is made up of 12 amino acids. The junction had 2 bases not matched to a gene; V was cut back by 6 bases and J by 1 base. Per germline, CDR1 SQVTM and CDR2 ANQGSEA.

This clonotype was observed many times. The CDR3 DNA reads as TGTGCCAGCAGCCACCCGCGGACAGGGGTAATTGTCACTGAAGCTTTCTTT. Amino acid sequence: CASSHPRTGVIVTEAFF. This rearrangement joins TRBV11-2 to TRBJ1-1; TRBD1 aligns across 9 bases. J gave up 4 bases and V 5 bases, and 14 bases lay outside the gene matches. The CDR3 has 17 residues. CDR1 and CDR2 (germline): SGHAT, FQNNGV.

This sequence joins TRBV6-1 and TRBJ1-2; D remains unclear. V lost 7 bases and J 4 bases, leaving 10 bases between the germline ends. The CDR3 loop spans 12 amino acids. Germline assignment: CDR1 MNHNS and CDR2 SASEGT. CDR3 in amino acids: CASTYTGYGYTF. DNA for the CDR3: TGTGCCAGCACATATACGGGCTATGGCTACACCTTC.

The chain employs TRBV12-3 or TRBV12-4 and TRBJ2-7; 8 nucleotides agree with TRBD1. This CDR3 is built from 13 residues. V lost 5 bases, J lost 7 bases, and 7 bases stayed unmatched. DNA of the CDR3: TGTGCCAGCAGTGGACAGGGCCTGAGGGAGCAGTACTTC. Protein product: CASSGQGLREQYF.

CDR3 sequence (DNA): TGTGCCAGCAGTTCACCTCGTGCGTCTGGCTACACCTTC. Amino acid sequence: CASSSPRASGYTF. The chain is built from TRBV12-3 or TRBV12-4 and TRBJ1-2; no clear D gene. The CDR3 extends over 13 amino acids. The V gene lost 4 bases and the J gene lost 7 bases, with 13 bases spanning the gap.

The table lists this clonotype with a count of one. The genes are TRBV29-1 and TRBJ2-7, with D perhaps TRBD1 (6 bases). Germline CDR1 reads SQVTM; CDR2 reads ANQGSEA. The CDR3 consists of 14 residues. The ends were cut back, 5 bases at V and 0 bases at J, with 14 bases in the middle. This CDR3 is CSVLPGTNSYEQYF. The CDR3 DNA sequence: TGCAGCGTTCTTCCCGGGACAAACTCCTACGAGCAGTACTTC.

This chain uses TRBV4-2 with TRBJ1-6, with 8 bases aligning to TRBD1. The CDR3 spans 15 residues. J was trimmed by 8 bases and V by 4 bases; bases with no gene match: 7. CDR1 is LGHNA, CDR2 YNFKEQ, per germline. As DNA, the CDR3 is TGTGCCAGCAGCCCCGAAAAGACAGGGGATTCACCCCTCCACTTT. Its translation: CASSPEKTGDSPLHF.

V usage is TRBV6-5 and J usage is TRBJ1-4; TRBD1 agrees at 7 bases. Germline V gives CDR1 MNHEY, CDR2 SVGAGI. CDR3 size: 16 residues. Losses at the gene ends were 6 bases for V and 0 bases for J; bases not matched to a gene: 7. This chain's CDR3 is CASSIGGAATNEKLFF. The CDR3 DNA reads as TGTGCCAGCAGCATAGGGGGCGCGGCAACTAATGAAAAACTGTTTTTT.

The chain links TRBV7-9 to TRBJ1-5, with a tentative D call TRBD1 (5 bases). Trimming pared 6 bases from V and 1 base from J, leaving 16 bases between. This CDR3 has 16 residues. Per germline, CDR1 SEHNR and CDR2 FQNEAQ (reference sequence). For the CDR3, the DNA is TGTGCCAGCAGTGCCCCGGACATAAAAAGCAATCAGCCCCAGCATTTT. Protein product: CASSAPDIKSNQPQHF.

This clonotype has a handful of counts. The chain links TRBV14 to TRBJ1-3; 9 bases agree with TRBD1. Germline V gives CDR1 SGHDN, CDR2 FVKESK. The V gene end was trimmed by 4 bases and the J gene end by 8 bases; junction bases not matched to a gene: 9. The CDR3 loop spans 15 amino acids. CDR3 nucleotide sequence: TGTGCCAGCAGCCGTGAACAGGGGGCTGGGGACACCATATATTTT. Its protein is CASSREQGAGDTIYF. The variable domain in full, completed from reference TRBV14 and TRBJ1-3, reads EAGVTQFPSHSVIEKGQTVTLRCDPISGHDNLYWYRRVMGKEIKFLLHFVKESKQDESGMPNNRFLAERTGGTYSTLKVQPAELEDSGVYFCASSREQGAGDTIYFGEGSWLTVV.

The rearrangement links TRBV11-2 to TRBJ2-2, with D maybe TRBD1 (6 bases). Deletions cut 1 base from V and 14 bases from J, with 23 bases between. The CDR3 is 16 residues long. Germline values: CDR1 SGHAT, CDR2 FQNNGV. The CDR3: CASSLASNTGDMALFF. The CDR3 region has the DNA TGTGCCAGCAGCTTAGCCTCGAACACCGGGGACATGGCTCTGTTTTTT.

In its sample, this clonotype was seen a few times. The chain recombines TRBV14 with TRBJ2-7, with D possibly being TRBD1 or TRBD2 (5 bases each). V gave up 4 bases and J gave up 12 bases, with 22 bases separating them. The CDR3 runs to 14 residues. Germline loops: CDR1 SGHDN, CDR2 FVKESK. CDR3 residues: CASSPTGTVVHRYF. The CDR3 DNA reads TGTGCCAGCAGCCCCACCGGGACGGTCGTTCATCGGTACTTC.